The TCR beta chain under discussion was sequenced for a study of T-cell memory formation after mild COVID-19. This clonotype was observed many times. Its antigen is unidentified. Broader study findings: Certain responding clones were present in pre-infection memory, suggesting participation of cross-reactive memory. Most CD4+ clones that shrank were in CM and EM, while CD8+ ones turned up in EMRA. Contracting clones, day 15 to 85, had balanced CD4/CD8, and later expanders favored CD4+.

This CDR3 region has 15 residues. Per the germline V gene, CDR1 is SGHAT and CDR2 is FQNNGV. V was trimmed by 5 bases and J by 2 bases, leaving 15 bases between them. Constant-segment primers served in 5'RACE that generated TCR alpha and TCR beta cDNA libraries bearing sample barcodes and UMIs. Using its own MiXCR run on the 5' RACE reads, TCRdb lists one record per CDR3 protein. The top ten hold roughly three fifths of the sample, which has more than 15,000 distinct CDR3 sequences, around 25% seen once. What was sequenced was PBMCs or a T cell subset sorted from them (not recorded which). V gene TRBV11-2 combines with J gene TRBJ1-1, with D possibly being TRBD1 (6 bases). The clonotype comes from a man aged 18-30 years who had mild COVID-19 (a few samples of this study predate the infection). Cell type and time point are not known. The CDR3 is CASSNPGVDNTEAFF. The CDR3 coding sequence is TGTGCCAGCAGCAACCCAGGGGTTGACAACACTGAAGCTTTCTTT.